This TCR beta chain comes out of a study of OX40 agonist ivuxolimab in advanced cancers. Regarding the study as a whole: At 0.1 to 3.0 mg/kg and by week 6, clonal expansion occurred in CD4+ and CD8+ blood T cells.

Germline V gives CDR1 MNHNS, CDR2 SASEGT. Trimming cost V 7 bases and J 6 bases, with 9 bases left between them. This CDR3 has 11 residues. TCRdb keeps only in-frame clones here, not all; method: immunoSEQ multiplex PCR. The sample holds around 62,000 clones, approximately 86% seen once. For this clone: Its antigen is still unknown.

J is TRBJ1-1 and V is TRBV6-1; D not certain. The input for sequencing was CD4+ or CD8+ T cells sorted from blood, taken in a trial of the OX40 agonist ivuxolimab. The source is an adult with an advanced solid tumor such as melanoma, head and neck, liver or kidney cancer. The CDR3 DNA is TGTGCCAGCACCCCGGCGTCTGAAGCTTTCTTT. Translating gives CASTPASEAFF.